The TCR beta chain under discussion was sequenced for a study of shared clonotypes between healthy human individuals. The study's findings and limits: Relative to their counterparts shared across all four donors, non-shared clonotypes exhibited diminished generation probabilities.

Study processing details: Filtering differed, since immunoSEQ gave only junction sequences and no quality scores. The method was immunoSEQ multiplex PCR; TCRdb's version includes in-frame clones alone and lacks a portion of them. The DNA was the basis for D and trimming; V, J and clone size are from that table. The sample includes 950,000 to 1,100,000 clones, about 75% of them seen just once. V lost 0 bases and J lost 6, with 3 bases in between. The germline CDR1 and CDR2 sequences are MNHNY and SVGAGI (reference sequence). The CDR3 has 13 residues. As concerns this clone: Antigen: not known.

V gene TRBV6-6 combines with J gene TRBJ1-6, with D unclear. Sequences were obtained from memory CD4+ T cells sorted from blood. Regarding subset: CD45RA-negative fraction. The sequence was obtained from a man younger than 35 in good health. CDR3 nucleotide sequence: TGTGCCAGCAGTTACTCGACTAATTCACCCCTCCACTTT. It specifies CASSYSTNSPLHF.